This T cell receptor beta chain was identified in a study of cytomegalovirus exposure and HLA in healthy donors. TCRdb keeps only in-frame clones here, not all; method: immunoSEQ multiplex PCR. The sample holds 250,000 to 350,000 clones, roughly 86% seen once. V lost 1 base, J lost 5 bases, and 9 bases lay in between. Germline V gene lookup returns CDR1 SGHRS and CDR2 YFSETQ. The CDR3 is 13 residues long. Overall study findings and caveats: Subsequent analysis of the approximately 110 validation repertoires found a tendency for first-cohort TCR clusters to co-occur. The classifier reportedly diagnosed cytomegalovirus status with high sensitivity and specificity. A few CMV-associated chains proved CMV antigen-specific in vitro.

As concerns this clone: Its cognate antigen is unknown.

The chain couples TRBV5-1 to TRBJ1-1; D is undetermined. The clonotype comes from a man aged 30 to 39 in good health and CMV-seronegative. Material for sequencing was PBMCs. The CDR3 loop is CASSLKAETEAFF. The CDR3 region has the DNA TGCGCCAGCAGCTTGAAAGCGGAGACTGAAGCTTTCTTT.